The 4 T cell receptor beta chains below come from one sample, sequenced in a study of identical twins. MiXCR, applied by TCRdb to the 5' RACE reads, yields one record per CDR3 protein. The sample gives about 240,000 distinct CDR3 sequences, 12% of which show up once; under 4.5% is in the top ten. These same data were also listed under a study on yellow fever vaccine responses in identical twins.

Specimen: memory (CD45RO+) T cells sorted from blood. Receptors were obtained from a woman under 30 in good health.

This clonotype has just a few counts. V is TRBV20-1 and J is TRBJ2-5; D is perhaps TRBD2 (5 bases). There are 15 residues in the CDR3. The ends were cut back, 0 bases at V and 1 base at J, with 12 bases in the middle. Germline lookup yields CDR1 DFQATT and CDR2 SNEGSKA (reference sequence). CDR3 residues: CSAREGGSGQETQYF. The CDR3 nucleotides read TGCAGTGCTAGAGAGGGTGGCAGCGGCCAAGAGACCCAGTACTTC.

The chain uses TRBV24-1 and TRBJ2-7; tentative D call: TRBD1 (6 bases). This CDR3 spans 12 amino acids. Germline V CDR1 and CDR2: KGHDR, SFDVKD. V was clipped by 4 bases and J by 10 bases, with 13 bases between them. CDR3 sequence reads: CATSDPGTLQYF. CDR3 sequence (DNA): TGTGCCACCAGTGACCCCGGGACACTTCAGTACTTC.

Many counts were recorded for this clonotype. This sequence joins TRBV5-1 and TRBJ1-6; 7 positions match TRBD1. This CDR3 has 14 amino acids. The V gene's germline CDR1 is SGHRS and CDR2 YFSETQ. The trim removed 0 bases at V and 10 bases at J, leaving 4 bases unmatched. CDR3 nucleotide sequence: TGCGCCAGCAGCTTGGACAGGGGATACTCACCCCTCCACTTT. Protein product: CASSLDRGYSPLHF.

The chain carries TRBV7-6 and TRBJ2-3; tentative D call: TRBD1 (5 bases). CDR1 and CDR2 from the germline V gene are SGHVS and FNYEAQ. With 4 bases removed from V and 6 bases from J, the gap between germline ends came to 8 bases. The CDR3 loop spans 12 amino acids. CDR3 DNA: TGTGCCAGCAGCTGGAACAGGGATACGCAGTATTTT. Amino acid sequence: CASSWNRDTQYF.